These 16 T cell receptor beta chains originate from one sample sequenced in a study of T cell changes during pregnancy in multiple sclerosis. Sequencing was performed with immunoSEQ multiplex PCR; in TCRdb, only in-frame clones are kept and a portion is missing. The repertoire holds about 36,000 clones, with roughly nine tenths as singletons. Source: CD4+ T cells from peripheral blood mononuclear cells, taken in the second trimester of pregnancy. The source of these receptors is a female donor in good health, enrolled as a control in a pregnancy study.

This chain uses TRBV11-3 with TRBJ2-3; D gene uncertain. Germline-derived CDR1 and CDR2 are SGHNT and YENEEA. Trimming pared 5 bases from V and 6 bases from J, leaving 12 bases between. CDR3 length: 13 residues. The CDR3 DNA reads TGTGCCAGCAGCGTCGCAGGAAAGGATACGCAGTATTTT. As protein: CASSVAGKDTQYF.

The rearrangement uses TRBV2 and TRBJ2-7; D not resolved. Germline loops: CDR1 SNHLY, CDR2 FYNNEI. The CDR3 length is 13 residues. V lost 4 bases and J 0 bases, leaving 7 bases between the germline ends. The CDR3 region has the DNA TGTGCCAGCAGTGCACAGCTCTCCTACGAGCAGTACTTC. Its translation: CASSAQLSYEQYF.

This clone occurred once. The CDR3 coding sequence is TGTGCTAGTGGTTTGGTTATGGGCAGAAACAATCAGCCCCAGCATTTT. Amino acid sequence: CASGLVMGRNNQPQHF. The chain uses TRBV12-5 and TRBJ1-5; D not certain. The CDR3 runs to 16 residues. The germline gives CDR1 LGHNT, CDR2 FRNRAP. Trimming removed 0 bases at V and 3 bases at J, with 12 bases between. The whole variable domain, filled in from reference TRBV12-5 and TRBJ1-5, reads DARVTQTPRHKVTEMGQEVTMRCQPILGHNTVFWYRQTMMQGLELLAYFRNRAPLDDSGMPKDRFSAEMPDATLATLKIQPSEPRDSAVYFCASGLVMGRNNQPQHFGDGTRLSIL.

The gene calls are TRBV6-1 and TRBJ1-2; 7 bases are shared with TRBD1. V dropped 7 bases and J dropped 2; count of bases not matched to a gene: 10. The CDR3 spans 15 residues. The germline V gene has CDR1 MNHNS and CDR2 SASEGT. The chain's CDR3 is CASIGQEIGNYGYTF. The CDR3 DNA sequence: TGTGCCAGCATAGGACAGGAAATTGGGAACTATGGCTACACCTTC.

The rearrangement uses TRBV13 and TRBJ1-5; D call uncertain. Trimming shortened V by 0 bases and J by 7 bases, and 10 bases separated the two germline ends. CDR1 is PRHDT, CDR2 FYEKMQ, per germline (reference sequence). The CDR3 runs to 14 residues. The CDR3 spells CASSLGRELQPQHF. The DNA for the CDR3 is TGTGCCAGCAGCTTAGGACGGGAGCTACAGCCCCAGCATTTT.

This chain joins TRBV9 and TRBJ2-1; 8 bases align to TRBD1. The CDR3 is 13 amino acids. In germline, CDR1 is SGDLS, CDR2 YYNGEE. V gave up 4 bases and J gave up 9 bases; unmatched junction bases: 6. CDR3 bases: TGTGCCAGCAGCACCCGACAGGGGAGTGAGCAGTTCTTC. It is translated as CASSTRQGSEQFF. The whole variable domain, remainder taken from reference TRBV9 and TRBJ2-1, is DSGVTQTPKHLITATGQRVTLRCSPRSGDLSVYWYQQSLDQGLQFLIQYYNGEERAKGNILERFSAQQFPDLHSELNLSSLELGDSALYFCASSTRQGSEQFFGPGTRLTVL.

The V gene is TRBV6-5, the J gene TRBJ2-3; possibly TRBD1 for D (6 bases). Deletions cut 6 bases from V and 1 base from J, with 11 bases between. This CDR3 comprises 14 residues. Germline V lookup: CDR1 MNHEY, CDR2 SVGAGI. This CDR3 is CASRNQGRTDTQYF. The CDR3 DNA is TGTGCCAGCAGGAACCAGGGGCGCACAGATACGCAGTATTTT.

The CDR3 sequence is CASSIGQNQPQHF. CDR3 DNA sequence: TGTGCCAGCAGCATCGGACAGAATCAGCCCCAGCATTTT. The chain combines TRBV9 with TRBJ1-5, with a tentative D call TRBD1 (6 bases). Trimming removed 4 bases from V and 4 bases from J, with 9 bases in between. CDR3 length: 13 residues. Germline V CDR1 and CDR2: SGDLS, YYNGEE.

The genes are TRBV2 and TRBJ2-5, with 8 bases that match TRBD1. Looked up from germline, CDR1 is SNHLY and CDR2 is FYNNEI. Trimming removed 6 bases from V and 5 bases from J; junction bases left unmatched: 11. The CDR3 is 15 amino acids. The CDR3 DNA reads TGTGCCAGCAGGGACAGGGCTTTGTTACGGGAGACCCAGTACTTC. This codes for CASRDRALLRETQYF. Using reference TRBV2 and TRBJ2-5 for the parts outside the CDR3, the full variable domain is EPEVTQTPSHQVTQMGQEVILRCVPISNHLYFYWYRQILGQKVEFLVSFYNNEISEKSEIFDDQFSVERPDGSNFTLKIRSTKLEDSAMYFCASRDRALLRETQYFGPGTRLLVL.

DNA of the CDR3: TGTGCCAGCAGTTCCCCTTCGACAGGGCGTACCTACGAGCAGTACTTC. Its protein is CASSSPSTGRTYEQYF. The chain is built from TRBV28 and TRBJ2-5, with 7 bases matching TRBD1. The J call could be wrong; TRBJ2-7 is a better fit for the DNA end. CDR1 is MDHEN, CDR2 SYDVKM, per germline. This CDR3 is built from 16 residues.

The chain joins TRBV29-1 to TRBJ2-1; 8 bases line up with TRBD1. The CDR3 loop spans 16 amino acids. Germline lookup yields CDR1 SQVTM and CDR2 ANQGSEA. Trimming took 7 bases from V and 3 from J; bases not matched to a gene: 14. The CDR3 region is CSASKGPTGVYNEQFF. CDR3 sequence (DNA): TGCAGCGCTAGCAAGGGCCCGACAGGGGTCTACAATGAGCAGTTCTTC.

DNA for the CDR3: TGCAGCGTTGTAACAGCTAATGAAAAACTGTTTTTT. It yields the protein CSVVTANEKLFF. The rearrangement uses TRBV29-1 and TRBJ1-4, with D uncertain. V lost 4 bases to trimming and J lost 3 bases, with 6 bases between them. Germline V gives CDR1 SQVTM, CDR2 ANQGSEA. This CDR3 comprises 12 residues.

This rearrangement joins TRBV6-1 to TRBJ1-1; 7 positions match TRBD1. In germline, CDR1 is MNHNS, CDR2 SASEGT. After removal of 11 bases from V and 0 bases from J, the junction contained 9 bases not matched to a gene. The CDR3 is 14 amino acids. In DNA, the CDR3 is TGTGCCGGCACGACAGGGCTTATGAACACTGAAGCTTTCTTT. Encoded protein: CAGTTGLMNTEAFF.

The genes are TRBV9 and TRBJ1-5; no clear D. The CDR3 has 15 amino acids. Germline CDR1 and CDR2: SGDLS and YYNGEE. V was cut by 4 bases and J by 8 bases, with 19 bases left in between. CDR3 in amino acids: CASSLSTETMEPQHF. CDR3 coding DNA: TGTGCCAGCAGCCTTTCGACGGAAACTATGGAGCCCCAGCATTTT.

This rearrangement joins TRBV19 to TRBJ2-2; the D gene is possibly TRBD1 (5 bases). This CDR3 spans 15 amino acids. CDR1 is LNHDA and CDR2 is SQIVND in the germline V gene (reference sequence). The V and J ends lost 4 bases and 1 base respectively, with 10 bases between them. The CDR3 sequence: CASSTTAVNTGELFF. As DNA, the CDR3 is TGTGCCAGTAGTACGACAGCCGTGAACACCGGGGAGCTGTTTTTT.

The genes are TRBV28 and TRBJ1-5; D uncertain. With 11 bases removed from V and 7 bases from J, the gap between germline ends came to 15 bases. The CDR3 has 12 residues. The germline gives CDR1 MDHEN, CDR2 SYDVKM. The CDR3: CASLREYQPQHF. The DNA of the CDR3 is TGTGCCTCTTTGCGGGAGTACCAGCCCCAGCATTTT.